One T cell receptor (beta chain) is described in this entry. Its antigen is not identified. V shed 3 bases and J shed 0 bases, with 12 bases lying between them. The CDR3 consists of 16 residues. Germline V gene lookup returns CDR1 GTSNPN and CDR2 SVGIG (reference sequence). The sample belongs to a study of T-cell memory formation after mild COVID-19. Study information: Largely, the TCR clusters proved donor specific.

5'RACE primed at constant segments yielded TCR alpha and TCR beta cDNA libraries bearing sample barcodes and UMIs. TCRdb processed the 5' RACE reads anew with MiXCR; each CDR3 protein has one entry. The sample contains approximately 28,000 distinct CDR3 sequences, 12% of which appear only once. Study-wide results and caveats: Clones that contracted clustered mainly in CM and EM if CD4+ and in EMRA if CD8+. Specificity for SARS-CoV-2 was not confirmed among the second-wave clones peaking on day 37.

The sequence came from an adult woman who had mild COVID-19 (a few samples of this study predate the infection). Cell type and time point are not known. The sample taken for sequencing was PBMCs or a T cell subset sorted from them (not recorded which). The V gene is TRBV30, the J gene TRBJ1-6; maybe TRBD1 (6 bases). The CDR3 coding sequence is TGTGCCTGGAGCTCGCAGGGGAACTCCTATAATTCACCCCTCCACTTT. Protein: CAWSSQGNSYNSPLHF.